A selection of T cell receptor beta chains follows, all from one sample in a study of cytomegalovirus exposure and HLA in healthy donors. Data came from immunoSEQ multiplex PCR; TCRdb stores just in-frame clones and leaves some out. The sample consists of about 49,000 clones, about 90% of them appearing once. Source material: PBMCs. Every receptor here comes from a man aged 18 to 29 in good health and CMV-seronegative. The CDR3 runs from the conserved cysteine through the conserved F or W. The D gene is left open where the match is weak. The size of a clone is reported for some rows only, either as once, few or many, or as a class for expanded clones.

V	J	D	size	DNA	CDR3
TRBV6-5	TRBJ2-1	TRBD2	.	TGTGCCAGCAGGTTAGCGGGCGACTACAATGAGCAGTTCTTC	CASRLAGDYNEQFF
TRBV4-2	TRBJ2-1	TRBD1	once	TGTGCCAGCAAGACCGCGCCGACAGGGTTTAACGATGAGCAGTTCTTC	CASKTAPTGFNDEQFF
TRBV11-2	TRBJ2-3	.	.	TGTGCCAGCAGCTTGGAGTTGCACACAGATACGCAGTATTTT	CASSLELHTDTQYF
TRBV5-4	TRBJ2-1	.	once	TGTGCCAGCAGCTCAGATGGAGGGAGTTCGTACAATGAGCAGTTCTTC	CASSSDGGSSYNEQFF
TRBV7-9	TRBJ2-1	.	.	TGTGCCAGCACCCTACTTGAGAAAAATGAGCAGTTCTTC	CASTLLEKNEQFF
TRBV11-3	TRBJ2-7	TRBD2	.	TGTGCCAGCAGCTTACTTACTAGCGGGAGCTACGAGCAGTACTTC	CASSLLTSGSYEQYF
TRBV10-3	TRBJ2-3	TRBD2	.	TGTGCCATCTTGGCGGGAGGAACAGATACGCAGTATTTT	CAILAGGTDTQYF
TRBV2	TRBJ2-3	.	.	TGTGCCAGCAGTGAAGGTGGCGGGGGCACAGATACGCAGTATTTT	CASSEGGGGTDTQYF
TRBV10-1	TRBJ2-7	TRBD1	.	TGCGCCAGCAGTCGACAGGGGACCCCTTACGAGCAGTACTTC	CASSRQGTPYEQYF
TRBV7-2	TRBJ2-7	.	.	TGTGCCAGCAGCCTCAGGGACTCCTACGAGCAGTACTTC	CASSLRDSYEQYF
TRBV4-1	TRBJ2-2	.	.	TGCGCCAGCAGCCCAATCACCGGGGAGCTGTTTTTT	CASSPITGELFF
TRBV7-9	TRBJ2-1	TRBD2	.	TGTGCCAGCAGCTTATATAGCGGGAGGTGGCGGAATGAGCAGTTCTTC	CASSLYSGRWRNEQFF
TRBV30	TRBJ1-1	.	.	TGTGCCTGGGGTCCCGGACACACCACTCTGAACACTGAAGCTTTCTTT	CAWGPGHTTLNTEAFF
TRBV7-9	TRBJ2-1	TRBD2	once	TGTGCCAGCAGCTTAGATCAGCGGGGGACCTACAATGAGCAGTTCTTC	CASSLDQRGTYNEQFF
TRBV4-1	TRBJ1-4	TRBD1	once	TGCGCCAGCAGCCAACCTCGGACAGGGAATAATGAAAAACTGTTTTTT	CASSQPRTGNNEKLFF
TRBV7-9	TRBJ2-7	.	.	TGTGCCAGCAGCCCCCGTAGCTCCTACGAGCAGTACTTC	CASSPRSSYEQYF
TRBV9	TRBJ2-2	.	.	TGTGCCAGCAGCGTGAGGGAGTCCGGGGAGCTGTTTTTT	CASSVRESGELFF
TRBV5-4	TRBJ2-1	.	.	TGTGCCAGCAGCACTTTAGCGGTCTCCTACAATGAGCAGTTCTTC	CASSTLAVSYNEQFF
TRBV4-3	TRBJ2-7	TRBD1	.	TGCGCCAGCAGCCAAGGGACAGGGGGGCCCTACGAGCAGTACTTC	CASSQGTGGPYEQYF
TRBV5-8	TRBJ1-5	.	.	TGTGCCAGCAGCAAAACTACAGGGATTAGCAATCAGCCCCAGCATTTT	CASSKTTGISNQPQHF
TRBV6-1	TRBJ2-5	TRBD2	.	TGTGCCAGCTTGCCGGCTAGCGGGGGTTGGACCCAGTACTTC	CASLPASGGWTQYF
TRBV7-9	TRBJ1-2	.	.	TGTGCCAGCAGCTTAGCACGGGGAACAGCCTATGGCTACACCTTC	CASSLARGTAYGYTF
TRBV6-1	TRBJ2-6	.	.	TGTGCCAGCAGTGTCAAACCGGGACAATCTTCTGGGGCCAACGTCCTGACTTTC	CASSVKPGQSSGANVLTF
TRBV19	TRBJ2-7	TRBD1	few	TGTGCCAGTAGTTATACCGGGACAGGGGTTAGCGAGCAGTACTTC	CASSYTGTGVSEQYF
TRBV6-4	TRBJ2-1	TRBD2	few	TGTGCCAGCAGTATCGGGACTAGCGGGGACAATGAGCAGTTCTTC	CASSIGTSGDNEQFF